A selection of T cell receptor beta chains follows, all from one sample in a study of blood T cell repertoires in COVID-19. Clones were sequenced by immunoSEQ multiplex PCR, and TCRdb holds only the in-frame ones, with some missing. The table shows about 240,000 clones, with around 85% occurring only once. The sequencing sample was made of peripheral blood. The receptor set was obtained from a woman aged 80 or older with acute or convalescent COVID-19. Each CDR3 is given with its conserved first and last residue. D genes are given only for firm matches. Where a row states a size, it is once, few, many or the class of an expanded clone; other rows omit it.

clone size: NA
J gene: TRBJ2-4
V gene: TRBV3-1/TRBV3-2
D gene: TRBD2
CDR3 protein: CASSRISGVDIQYF
CDR3 DNA: TGTGCCAGCAGCCGTATAAGCGGGGTAGACATTCAGTACTTC

clone size: once
J gene: TRBJ1-5
V gene: TRBV9
D gene: NA
CDR3 protein: CASSVEEGSQPQHF
CDR3 DNA: TGTGCCAGCAGCGTAGAGGAGGGTAGTCAGCCCCAGCATTTT

clone size: many
J gene: TRBJ2-7
V gene: TRBV28
D gene: TRBD2
CDR3 protein: CATDSSGVFWDYEQYF
CDR3 DNA: TGTGCCACCGACTCTAGCGGGGTGTTTTGGGACTACGAGCAGTACTTC

clone size: NA
J gene: TRBJ2-1
V gene: TRBV5-1
D gene: TRBD1
CDR3 protein: CASSPQQGDYNEQFF
CDR3 DNA: TGCGCCAGCAGCCCCCAACAGGGGGACTACAATGAGCAGTTCTTC

clone size: NA
J gene: TRBJ2-5
V gene: TRBV7-2
D gene: NA
CDR3 protein: CASSLEGGRGETQYF
CDR3 DNA: TGTGCCAGCAGCTTAGAGGGGGGGAGGGGAGAGACCCAGTACTTC

clone size: NA
J gene: TRBJ1-1
V gene: TRBV11-2
D gene: TRBD1
CDR3 protein: CASSAPTGLNTEAFF
CDR3 DNA: TGTGCCAGCAGCGCCCCGACAGGGTTGAACACTGAAGCTTTCTTT

clone size: NA
J gene: TRBJ2-2
V gene: TRBV11-2
D gene: TRBD2
CDR3 protein: CASSPRVGRVITGELFF
CDR3 DNA: TGTGCCAGCAGCCCCCGAGTCGGGAGGGTAATTACCGGGGAGCTGTTTTTT

clone size: NA
J gene: TRBJ1-6
V gene: TRBV6-2/TRBV6-3
D gene: NA
CDR3 protein: CASSYYAFDNSPLHF
CDR3 DNA: TGTGCCAGCAGTTACTACGCGTTCGATAATTCACCCCTCCACTTT

clone size: NA
J gene: TRBJ1-2
V gene: TRBV6-5
D gene: NA
CDR3 protein: CASTQAGDHGYTF
CDR3 DNA: TGTGCCAGCACCCAGGCAGGGGACCATGGCTACACCTTC

clone size: NA
J gene: TRBJ1-4
V gene: TRBV28
D gene: NA
CDR3 protein: CASSLVGGVREKLFF
CDR3 DNA: TGTGCCAGCAGTCTGGTAGGGGGGGTCAGGGAGAAACTGTTTTTT

clone size: NA
J gene: TRBJ1-1
V gene: TRBV7-2
D gene: TRBD1
CDR3 protein: CASSRSGTGYQNTEAFF
CDR3 DNA: TGTGCCAGCAGTCGATCCGGGACAGGGTACCAGAACACTGAAGCTTTCTTT

clone size: NA
J gene: TRBJ1-5
V gene: TRBV28
D gene: NA
CDR3 protein: CASSRGQWGAQPQHF
CDR3 DNA: TGTGCCAGCAGCCGCGGACAGTGGGGAGCCCAGCCCCAGCATTTT

clone size: NA
J gene: TRBJ1-1
V gene: TRBV30
D gene: TRBD1
CDR3 protein: CAWRKGTGGTNTEAFF
CDR3 DNA: TGTGCCTGGAGGAAAGGGACAGGGGGAACGAACACTGAAGCTTTCTTT

clone size: once
J gene: TRBJ1-2
V gene: TRBV9
D gene: NA
CDR3 protein: CASSVGWMEGYGYTF
CDR3 DNA: TGTGCCAGCAGCGTAGGCTGGATGGAGGGGTATGGCTACACCTTC

clone size: NA
J gene: TRBJ2-5
V gene: TRBV7-2
D gene: TRBD2
CDR3 protein: CASSLRTRGGGETQYF
CDR3 DNA: TGTGCCAGCAGCTTAAGGACTAGGGGAGGTGGAGAGACCCAGTACTTC

clone size: NA
J gene: TRBJ2-7
V gene: TRBV5-1
D gene: TRBD1
CDR3 protein: CASSQADRGTYEQYF
CDR3 DNA: TGCGCCAGCAGCCAGGCGGACAGGGGGACCTACGAGCAGTACTTC

clone size: NA
J gene: TRBJ2-3
V gene: TRBV27
D gene: NA
CDR3 protein: CASSLRAVTTDTQYF
CDR3 DNA: TGTGCCAGCAGTTTGAGAGCGGTCACAACGGATACGCAGTATTTT

clone size: few
J gene: TRBJ1-3
V gene: TRBV28
D gene: NA
CDR3 protein: CASHQGGSGNTIYF
CDR3 DNA: TGTGCCAGCCACCAGGGTGGCTCTGGAAACACCATATATTTT

clone size: few
J gene: TRBJ2-6
V gene: TRBV10-2
D gene: NA
CDR3 protein: CASTPAGGANVLTF
CDR3 DNA: TGCGCCAGCACCCCGGCGGGTGGGGCCAACGTCCTGACTTTC

clone size: NA
J gene: TRBJ1-2
V gene: TRBV12-3/TRBV12-4
D gene: TRBD1
CDR3 protein: CASRKTGNYGYTF
CDR3 DNA: TGTGCCAGCAGAAAGACAGGGAACTATGGCTACACCTTC

clone size: NA
J gene: TRBJ1-4
V gene: TRBV21-1
D gene: NA
CDR3 protein: CASSKRGQREKLFF
CDR3 DNA: TGTGCCAGCAGCAAAAGGGGACAGCGGGAAAAACTGTTTTTT

clone size: NA
J gene: TRBJ1-3
V gene: TRBV19
D gene: NA
CDR3 protein: CASTPRSAYSGNTIYF
CDR3 DNA: TGTGCCAGTACCCCCAGGTCGGCCTACTCTGGAAACACCATATATTTT

clone size: few
J gene: TRBJ2-2
V gene: TRBV30
D gene: TRBD2
CDR3 protein: CAWNGGGAVTGELFF
CDR3 DNA: TGTGCCTGGAATGGCGGGGGGGCGGTAACCGGGGAGCTGTTTTTT

clone size: once
J gene: TRBJ2-1
V gene: TRBV28
D gene: NA
CDR3 protein: CASTGQGNFGNEQFF
CDR3 DNA: TGTGCCAGCACAGGGCAGGGGAATTTCGGCAATGAGCAGTTCTTC

clone size: NA
J gene: TRBJ1-1
V gene: TRBV30
D gene: NA
CDR3 protein: CAWSFGGNTEAFF
CDR3 DNA: TGTGCCTGGAGTTTCGGGGGGAACACTGAAGCTTTCTTT

clone size: few
J gene: TRBJ2-7
V gene: TRBV5-5
D gene: TRBD2
CDR3 protein: CASSPVWGGTYEQYF
CDR3 DNA: TGTGCCAGCAGCCCCGTTTGGGGGGGTACCTACGAGCAGTACTTC

clone size: NA
J gene: TRBJ2-6
V gene: TRBV7-3
D gene: NA
CDR3 protein: CASSSDSAGANVLTF
CDR3 DNA: TGTGCCAGCAGCTCTGACAGTGCTGGGGCCAACGTCCTGACTTTC

clone size: NA
J gene: TRBJ1-5
V gene: TRBV9
D gene: TRBD1
CDR3 protein: CASSVAGGEHQPQHF
CDR3 DNA: TGTGCCAGCAGCGTAGCAGGGGGCGAACATCAGCCCCAGCATTTT

clone size: NA
J gene: TRBJ2-7
V gene: TRBV5-1
D gene: TRBD1
CDR3 protein: CASSSLRTGSHEQYF
CDR3 DNA: TGCGCCAGCAGCTCTCTCCGGACAGGGTCCCACGAGCAGTACTTC

clone size: NA
J gene: TRBJ2-4
V gene: TRBV20-1
D gene: TRBD1
CDR3 protein: CSASPRGPLAKNIQYF
CDR3 DNA: TGCAGTGCTAGTCCCAGGGGGCCTCTAGCCAAAAACATTCAGTACTTC

clone size: few
J gene: TRBJ2-2
V gene: TRBV4-2
D gene: TRBD2
CDR3 protein: CASSQLAGGAGELFF
CDR3 DNA: TGTGCCAGCAGCCAACTAGCGGGGGGCGCCGGGGAGCTGTTTTTT

clone size: NA
J gene: TRBJ2-3
V gene: TRBV5-1
D gene: TRBD1
CDR3 protein: CASSLRDRDTDTQYF
CDR3 DNA: TGCGCCAGCAGCTTAAGAGACAGGGACACAGATACGCAGTATTTT

clone size: once
J gene: TRBJ2-2
V gene: TRBV2
D gene: TRBD1
CDR3 protein: CASSGTGAFTGELFF
CDR3 DNA: TGTGCCAGCAGTGGGACAGGGGCCTTCACCGGGGAGCTGTTTTTT

clone size: NA
J gene: TRBJ1-1
V gene: TRBV19
D gene: NA
CDR3 protein: CASSIIRQGDTEAFF
CDR3 DNA: TGTGCCAGTAGTATCATCAGGCAAGGGGACACTGAAGCTTTCTTT

clone size: NA
J gene: TRBJ2-1
V gene: TRBV20-1
D gene: NA
CDR3 protein: CSATRGGEQFF
CDR3 DNA: TGCAGTGCCACCCGAGGGGGTGAGCAGTTCTTC

clone size: NA
J gene: TRBJ2-3
V gene: TRBV28
D gene: TRBD2
CDR3 protein: CAGGRGSTDTQYF
CDR3 DNA: TGTGCGGGAGGGAGAGGGAGCACAGATACGCAGTATTTT

clone size: NA
J gene: TRBJ2-3
V gene: TRBV18
D gene: TRBD2
CDR3 protein: CASSPVGLAAYTDTQYF
CDR3 DNA: TGTGCCAGCTCACCCGTGGGACTAGCGGCATACACAGATACGCAGTATTTT

clone size: NA
J gene: TRBJ2-7
V gene: TRBV5-6
D gene: NA
CDR3 protein: CASSVTAVGYRTYEQYF
CDR3 DNA: TGTGCCAGCAGCGTAACCGCCGTCGGGTATCGAACCTACGAGCAGTACTTC

clone size: NA
J gene: TRBJ2-5
V gene: TRBV5-1
D gene: TRBD1
CDR3 protein: CASSLDLRGQETQYF
CDR3 DNA: TGCGCCAGCAGCTTGGATCTCAGGGGGCAAGAGACCCAGTACTTC

clone size: once
J gene: TRBJ1-5
V gene: TRBV7-8
D gene: NA
CDR3 protein: CASSLGGGYSNQPQHF
CDR3 DNA: TGTGCCAGCAGCTTAGGGGGGGGATATAGCAATCAGCCCCAGCATTTT

clone size: once
J gene: TRBJ1-1
V gene: TRBV5-4
D gene: NA
CDR3 protein: CASSLAGAGATEAFF
CDR3 DNA: TGTGCCAGCAGCTTAGCCGGGGCGGGGGCCACTGAAGCTTTCTTT

clone size: few
J gene: TRBJ2-3
V gene: TRBV2
D gene: TRBD1
CDR3 protein: CASTSTGFTDTQYF
CDR3 DNA: TGTGCCAGCACCTCGACAGGGTTCACAGATACGCAGTATTTT

clone size: NA
J gene: TRBJ2-2
V gene: TRBV11-2
D gene: NA
CDR3 protein: CASSLLVGGRKGELFF
CDR3 DNA: TGTGCCAGCAGCTTACTTGTTGGGGGGAGGAAAGGGGAGCTGTTTTTT

clone size: NA
J gene: TRBJ2-7
V gene: TRBV3-1/TRBV3-2
D gene: TRBD1
CDR3 protein: CASSPGTGGTYEQYF
CDR3 DNA: TGTGCCAGCAGCCCAGGGACAGGGGGTACCTACGAGCAGTACTTC

clone size: NA
J gene: TRBJ2-7
V gene: TRBV15
D gene: TRBD1
CDR3 protein: CATSSRDRVSRGSPYEQYF
CDR3 DNA: TGTGCCACCAGCAGCCGGGACAGGGTGAGCCGGGGATCCCCTTACGAGCAGTACTTC

clone size: NA
J gene: TRBJ2-3
V gene: TRBV18
D gene: TRBD1
CDR3 protein: CASSPMTGSTDTQYF
CDR3 DNA: TGTGCCAGCTCACCAATGACAGGGTCCACAGATACGCAGTATTTT

clone size: few
J gene: TRBJ1-2
V gene: TRBV29-1
D gene: NA
CDR3 protein: CSVGALGGGYTF
CDR3 DNA: TGCAGCGTTGGAGCTTTAGGAGGTGGCTACACCTTC

clone size: once
J gene: TRBJ2-3
V gene: TRBV3-1/TRBV3-2
D gene: NA
CDR3 protein: CASSQEGLAHTQYF
CDR3 DNA: TGTGCCAGCAGCCAAGAGGGCCTGGCTCATACGCAGTATTTT

clone size: few
J gene: TRBJ2-5
V gene: TRBV7-6
D gene: NA
CDR3 protein: CASSLGGRETQYF
CDR3 DNA: TGTGCCAGCAGCTTGGGGGGGCGGGAGACCCAGTACTTC

clone size: NA
J gene: TRBJ2-1
V gene: TRBV7-2
D gene: NA
CDR3 protein: CASSLIPGVSYNEQFF
CDR3 DNA: TGTGCCAGCAGCCTTATTCCGGGTGTCTCCTACAATGAGCAGTTCTTC

clone size: NA
J gene: TRBJ2-7
V gene: TRBV2
D gene: NA
CDR3 protein: CASSQQGKNYEQYF
CDR3 DNA: TGTGCCAGCAGTCAACAGGGCAAAAACTACGAGCAGTACTTC

clone size: NA
J gene: TRBJ2-5
V gene: TRBV5-1
D gene: TRBD2
CDR3 protein: CASSLARRGADSTQYF
CDR3 DNA: TGCGCCAGCAGCTTGGCCAGGCGGGGGGCCGACAGCACCCAGTACTTC

clone size: NA
J gene: TRBJ2-7
V gene: TRBV30
D gene: TRBD1
CDR3 protein: CAWMAPGQGATYEQYF
CDR3 DNA: TGTGCCTGGATGGCCCCGGGACAGGGGGCCACCTACGAGCAGTACTTC

clone size: NA
J gene: TRBJ2-1
V gene: TRBV3-1/TRBV3-2
D gene: TRBD2
CDR3 protein: CASSLLWTSGADEQFF
CDR3 DNA: TGTGCCAGCAGCCTACTATGGACTAGCGGGGCCGATGAGCAGTTCTTC

clone size: NA
J gene: TRBJ2-3
V gene: TRBV29-1
D gene: TRBD2
CDR3 protein: CSVRPSAGSTDTQYF
CDR3 DNA: TGCAGCGTTCGACCCTCAGCGGGGAGCACAGATACGCAGTATTTT

clone size: few
J gene: TRBJ1-1
V gene: TRBV29-1
D gene: TRBD1
CDR3 protein: CSVGVTGARNTEAFF
CDR3 DNA: TGCAGCGTTGGAGTGACAGGGGCGAGGAACACTGAAGCTTTCTTT

clone size: NA
J gene: TRBJ1-4
V gene: TRBV19
D gene: TRBD1
CDR3 protein: CASSIEDRVATNEKLFF
CDR3 DNA: TGTGCCAGTAGTATAGAAGACAGGGTAGCGACTAATGAAAAACTGTTTTTT

clone size: NA
J gene: TRBJ2-2
V gene: TRBV6-4
D gene: TRBD2
CDR3 protein: CASSDPTRGVAPTGELFF
CDR3 DNA: TGTGCCAGCAGTGACCCCACCCGGGGGGTCGCCCCCACCGGGGAGCTGTTTTTT

clone size: NA
J gene: TRBJ1-6
V gene: TRBV28
D gene: NA
CDR3 protein: CASRSGDSPLHF
CDR3 DNA: TGTGCCAGCAGATCAGGGGATTCACCCCTCCACTTT